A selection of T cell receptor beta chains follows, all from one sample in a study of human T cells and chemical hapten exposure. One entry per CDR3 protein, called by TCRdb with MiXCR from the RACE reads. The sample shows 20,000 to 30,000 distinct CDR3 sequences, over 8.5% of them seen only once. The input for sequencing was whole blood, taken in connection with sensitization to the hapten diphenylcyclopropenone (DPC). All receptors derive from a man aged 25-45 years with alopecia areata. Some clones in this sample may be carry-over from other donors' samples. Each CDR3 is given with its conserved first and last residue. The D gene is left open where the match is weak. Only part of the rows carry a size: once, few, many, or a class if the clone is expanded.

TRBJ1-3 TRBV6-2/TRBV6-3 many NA CASSFSTTTIYF TGTGCCAGCAGTTTCTCGACAACCACCATATATTTT
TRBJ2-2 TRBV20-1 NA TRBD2 CSARDQIRTSGSTGELFF TGCAGTGCTAGAGATCAAATCCGGACTAGCGGGAGTACCGGGGAGCTGTTTTTT
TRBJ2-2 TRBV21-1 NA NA CASSKGLRGQSTGELFF TGTGCCAGCAGCAAAGGTTTAAGGGGGCAAAGCACCGGGGAGCTGTTTTTT
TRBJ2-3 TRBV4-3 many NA CASSQEGASDTQYF TGCGCCAGCAGCCAAGAGGGGGCTTCAGATACGCAGTATTTT
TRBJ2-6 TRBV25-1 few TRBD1 CASQAQGVRGANVLTF TGTGCCAGCCAAGCCCAGGGGGTAAGGGGGGCCAACGTCCTGACTTTC
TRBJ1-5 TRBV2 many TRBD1 CASNGQGRSNQPQHF TGTGCCAGCAATGGACAGGGAAGAAGCAATCAGCCCCAGCATTTT
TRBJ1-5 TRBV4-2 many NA CASSQAQGSQPQHF TGTGCCAGCAGCCAAGCACAGGGAAGTCAGCCCCAGCATTTT
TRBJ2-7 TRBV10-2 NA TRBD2 CASSRLASGRDGQYF TGCGCCAGTTCGCGCCTGGCCAGCGGGAGAGACGGGCAGTACTTC
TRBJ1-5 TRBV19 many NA CASSTKGNQPQHF TGTGCCAGTAGTACAAAGGGGAATCAGCCCCAGCATTTT
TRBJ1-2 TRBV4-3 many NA CASSQDPLTDIYGYTF TGCGCCAGCAGCCAAGATCCCCTGACCGATATCTATGGCTACACCTTC
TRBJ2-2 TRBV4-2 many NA CASSQDLEGELFF TGTGCCAGCAGCCAAGATCTTGAGGGGGAGCTGTTTTTT
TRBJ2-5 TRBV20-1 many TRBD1 CSARDLTGTGGLETQYF TGCAGTGCTAGAGACCTAACCGGGACAGGGGGTCTAGAGACCCAGTACTTC
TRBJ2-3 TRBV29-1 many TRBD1 CSVEVRGTGISTDTQYF TGCAGCGTTGAAGTGCGGGGGACAGGGATTAGCACAGATACGCAGTATTTT
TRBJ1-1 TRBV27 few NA CASSREAQTEAFF TGTGCCAGCTCCCGGGAGGCGCAGACTGAAGCTTTCTTT
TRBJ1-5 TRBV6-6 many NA CASIPGGGNQPQHF TGTGCCAGCATCCCGGGGGGCGGCAATCAGCCCCAGCATTTT
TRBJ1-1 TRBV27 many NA CASSLRQGENTEAFF TGTGCCAGCAGTTTAAGGCAGGGAGAGAACACTGAAGCTTTCTTT
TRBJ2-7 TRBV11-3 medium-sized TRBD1 CASSKGQGNYEQYF TGTGCCAGCAGCAAGGGACAGGGTAACTACGAGCAGTACTTC
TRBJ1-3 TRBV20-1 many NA CSVEGAGNTIYF TGCAGTGTTGAGGGGGCTGGAAACACCATATATTTT
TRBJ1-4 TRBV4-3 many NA CASSPRRWDNEKLFF TGCGCCAGCAGCCCCCGACGGTGGGATAATGAAAAACTGTTTTTT
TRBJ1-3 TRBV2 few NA CASSDRARAGNTIYF TGTGCCAGCAGTGACCGGGCTCGAGCTGGAAACACCATATATTTT
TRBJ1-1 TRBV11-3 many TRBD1 CASSPGQGGTEAFF TGTGCCAGCAGCCCGGGACAGGGTGGGACTGAAGCTTTCTTT
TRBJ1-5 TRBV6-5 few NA CASRGGTWGQPQHF TGTGCCAGCAGGGGGGGGACCTGGGGCCAGCCCCAGCATTTT
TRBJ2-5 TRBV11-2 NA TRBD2 CASSPGLARPQYF TGTGCCAGCAGCCCGGGACTAGCGAGACCCCAGTACTTC
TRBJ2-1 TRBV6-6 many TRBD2 CASSYPGLAGDLPSYNEQFF TGTGCCAGCAGTTACCCGGGACTAGCGGGAGACCTACCCTCCTACAATGAGCAGTTCTTC
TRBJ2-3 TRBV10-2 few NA CASSEAGRGTDTQYF TGCGCCAGCAGTGAGGCGGGAAGGGGCACAGATACGCAGTATTTT
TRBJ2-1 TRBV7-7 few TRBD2 CASSSDGGIAEQFF TGTGCTAGCAGCTCCGACGGGGGGATCGCTGAGCAGTTCTTC
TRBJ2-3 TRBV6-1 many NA CASRPGFQGLNNADTQYF TGTGCCAGCCGCCCAGGGTTTCAGGGGCTCAACAATGCAGATACGCAGTATTTT
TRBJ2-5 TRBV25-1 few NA CASSDRPQETQYF TGTGCCAGCAGTGATCGACCCCAAGAGACCCAGTACTTC
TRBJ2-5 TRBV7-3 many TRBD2 CASSLGAASGDQETQYF TGTGCCAGCAGTTTGGGGGCGGCTAGCGGGGATCAAGAGACCCAGTACTTC
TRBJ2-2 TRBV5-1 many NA CASSLSSNGELFF TGCGCCAGCAGCTTGTCAAGCAACGGGGAGCTGTTTTTT
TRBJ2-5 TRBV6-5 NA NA CASRRGEETQYF TGTGCCAGCAGACGGGGAGAAGAGACCCAGTACTTC
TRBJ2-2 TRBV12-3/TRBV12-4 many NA CASSLVSTGELFF TGTGCCAGCAGTTTAGTGAGCACCGGGGAGCTGTTTTTT